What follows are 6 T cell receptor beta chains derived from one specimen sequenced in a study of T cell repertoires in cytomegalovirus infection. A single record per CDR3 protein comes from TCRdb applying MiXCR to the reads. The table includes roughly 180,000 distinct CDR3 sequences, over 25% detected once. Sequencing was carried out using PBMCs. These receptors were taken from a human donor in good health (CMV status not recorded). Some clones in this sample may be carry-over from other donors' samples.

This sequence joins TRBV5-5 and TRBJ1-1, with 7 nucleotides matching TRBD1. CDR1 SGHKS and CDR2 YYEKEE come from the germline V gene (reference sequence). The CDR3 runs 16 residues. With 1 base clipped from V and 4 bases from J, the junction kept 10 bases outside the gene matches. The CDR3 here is CASSLSVRGRTTEAFF. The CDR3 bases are TGTGCCAGCAGCTTGTCGGTTAGGGGGCGGACCACTGAAGCTTTCTTT. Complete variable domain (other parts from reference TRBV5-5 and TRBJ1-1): DAGVTQSPTHLIKTRGQQVTLRCSPISGHKSVSWYQQVLGQGPQFIFQYYEKEERGRGNFPDRFSARQFPNYSSELNVNALLLGDSALYLCASSLSVRGRTTEAFFGQGTRLTVV.

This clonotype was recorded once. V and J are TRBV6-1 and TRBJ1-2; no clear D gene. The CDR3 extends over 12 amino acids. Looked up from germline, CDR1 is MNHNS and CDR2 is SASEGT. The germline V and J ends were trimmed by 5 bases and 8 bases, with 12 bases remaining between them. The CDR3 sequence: CASSRSVGGYTF. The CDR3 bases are TGTGCCAGCAGTCGTAGTGTGGGGGGCTACACCTTC.

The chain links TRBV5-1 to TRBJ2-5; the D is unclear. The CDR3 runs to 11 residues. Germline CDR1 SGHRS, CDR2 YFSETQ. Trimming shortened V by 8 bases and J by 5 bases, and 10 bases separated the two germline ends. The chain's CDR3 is CASALEETQYF. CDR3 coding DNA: TGCGCCAGTGCCCTAGAGGAGACCCAGTACTTC. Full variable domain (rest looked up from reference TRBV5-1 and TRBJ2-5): KAGVTQTPRYLIKTRGQQVTLSCSPISGHRSVSWYQQTPGQGLQFLFEYFSETQRNKGNFPGRFSGRQFSNSRSEMNVSTLELGDSALYLCASALEETQYFGPGTRLLVL.

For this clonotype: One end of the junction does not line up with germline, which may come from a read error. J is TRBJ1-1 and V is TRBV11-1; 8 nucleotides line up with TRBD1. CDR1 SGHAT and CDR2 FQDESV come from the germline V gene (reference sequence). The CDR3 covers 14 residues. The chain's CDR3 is CASTLGDRGTEAFF. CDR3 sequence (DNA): TGTGCCAGCACCTTAGGTGACAGGGGCACTGAAGCTTTCTTT.

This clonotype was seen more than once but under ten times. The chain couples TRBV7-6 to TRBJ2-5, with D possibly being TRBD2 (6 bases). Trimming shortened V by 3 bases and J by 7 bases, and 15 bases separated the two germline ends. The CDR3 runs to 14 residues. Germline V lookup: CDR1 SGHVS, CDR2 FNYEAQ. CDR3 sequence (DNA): TGTGCCAGCAGCTTCGGCGGCAGGGACTGGACCCAGTACTTC. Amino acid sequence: CASSFGGRDWTQYF.

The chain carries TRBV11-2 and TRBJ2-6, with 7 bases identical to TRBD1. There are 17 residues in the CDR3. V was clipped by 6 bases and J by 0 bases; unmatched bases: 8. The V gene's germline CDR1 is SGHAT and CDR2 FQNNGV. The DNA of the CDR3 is TGTGCCAGCAGACTCGACAGGGCTCCCTCTGGGGCCAACGTCCTGACTTTC. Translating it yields CASRLDRAPSGANVLTF. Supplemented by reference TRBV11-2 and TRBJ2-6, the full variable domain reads EAGVAQSPRYKIIEKRQSVAFWCNPISGHATLYWYQQILGQGPKLLIQFQNNGVVDDSQLPKDRFSAERLKGVDSTLKIQPAKLEDSAVYLCASRLDRAPSGANVLTFGAGSRLTVL.